These 26 T cell receptor beta chains were sequenced from one sample in a study of OX40 agonist ivuxolimab in advanced cancers. Generated by immunoSEQ multiplex PCR, the TCRdb table keeps only in-frame clones and is missing some. Of about 82,000 clones in the sample, about 88% were seen once. This specimen was CD4+ or CD8+ T cells sorted from blood, taken in a trial of the OX40 agonist ivuxolimab. The receptors here all came from an adult with an advanced solid tumor such as melanoma, head and neck, liver or kidney cancer.

V is TRBV10-3 and J is TRBJ1-4; TRBD1 might be the D (5 bases). This CDR3 is built from 16 residues. Germline CDR1 and CDR2: ENHRY and SYGVKD. The V end lost 0 bases, the J end lost 5 bases, and 13 bases lay between the germline ends. The CDR3 DNA follows: TGTGCCATCAGTGAGTCTCGGGGGGAGTGGAATGAAAAACTGTTTTTT. Translation: CAISESRGEWNEKLFF.

The rearrangement joins TRBV5-5 to TRBJ1-1; D unresolved. V was shortened by 2 bases and J by 1 base, with 6 bases between the two germline ends. The CDR3 spans 13 residues. The germline CDR1 and CDR2 sequences are SGHKS and YYEKEE (reference sequence). The CDR3 DNA reads as TGTGCCAGCAGCTTTCGGCAGAACACTGAAGCTTTCTTT. Translating gives CASSFRQNTEAFF. The whole variable domain, remainder taken from reference TRBV5-5 and TRBJ1-1, is DAGVTQSPTHLIKTRGQQVTLRCSPISGHKSVSWYQQVLGQGPQFIFQYYEKEERGRGNFPDRFSARQFPNYSSELNVNALLLGDSALYLCASSFRQNTEAFFGQGTRLTVV.

This clone was counted once. The chain carries TRBV2 and TRBJ1-4; 9 nucleotides line up with TRBD1. The junction had 6 bases not matched to a gene; V was cut back by 6 bases and J by 4 bases. Germline CDR1 is SNHLY and CDR2 is FYNNEI. This CDR3 region has 15 residues. The CDR3 sequence: CASRTGTGSNEKLFF. CDR3 sequence (DNA): TGTGCCAGCAGGACTGGGACAGGGAGTAATGAAAAACTGTTTTTT.

This clone has just a few counts. The genes are TRBV4-1 and TRBJ1-5; D gene ambiguous. The length of the CDR3 is 16 residues. CDR1 MGHRA and CDR2 YSYEKL come from the germline V gene. The V end lost 8 bases, the J end lost 4 bases, and 21 bases lay between the germline ends. CDR3 loop: CASRLPGAVKNQPQHF. DNA of the CDR3: TGCGCCAGCCGTCTTCCGGGCGCAGTTAAGAATCAGCCCCAGCATTTT.

In its sample, this clone was seen once. The chain combines TRBV5-1 with TRBJ2-5; weak D call: TRBD1 (6 bases). Trimming shortened V by 2 bases and J by 2 bases, and 10 bases separated the two germline ends. Germline V gene data show CDR1 as SGHRS and CDR2 as YFSETQ. The CDR3 has 14 residues. The CDR3 sequence: CASSFNGQQETQYF. Here the CDR3 DNA reads TGCGCCAGCAGCTTCAACGGACAGCAAGAGACCCAGTACTTC.

The chain links TRBV6-1 to TRBJ2-3, with 7 nucleotides matching TRBD2. The CDR3 is made up of 15 amino acids. The V and J ends lost 6 bases and 0 bases, in that order; junction bases with no gene match: 6. The germline V gene has CDR1 MNHNS and CDR2 SASEGT. CDR3 nucleotide sequence: TGTGCCAGCAGGGGACTACCCTTTAGCACAGATACGCAGTATTTT. Translation: CASRGLPFSTDTQYF.

The chain uses TRBV28 and TRBJ1-5; 8 positions match TRBD1. Per the germline V gene, CDR1 is MDHEN and CDR2 is SYDVKM. The CDR3 loop spans 15 amino acids. The J segment lost 2 bases and the V segment lost 6 bases, leaving 6 bases of the junction unmatched. The DNA of the CDR3 is TGTGCCAGCAGAAAACAGGGGGTTGGCAATCAGCCCCAGCATTTT. Translated: CASRKQGVGNQPQHF.

The rearrangement joins TRBV5-1 to TRBJ1-1, with D hard to call. Trimming left V 7 bases short and J 1 base short, with 8 bases between. This CDR3 spans 12 amino acids. CDR1 is SGHRS, CDR2 YFSETQ, per germline. CDR3 region: CASQWGNTEAFF. DNA of the CDR3: TGCGCCAGCCAGTGGGGGAACACTGAAGCTTTCTTT.

This chain connects TRBV19 to TRBJ2-1; TRBD2 matches 12 bases. The germline V gene encodes CDR1 LNHDA and CDR2 SQIVND (reference sequence). V was clipped by 4 bases and J by 8 bases; unmatched bases: 3. This CDR3 comprises 14 residues. As DNA, the CDR3 is TGTGCCAGTAGTACTAGCGGGGGGGCCTATGAGCAGTTCTTC. As protein: CASSTSGGAYEQFF.

This chain links TRBV28 with TRBJ2-7, with 7 bases aligning to TRBD2. Germline CDR1 is MDHEN and CDR2 is SYDVKM. The CDR3 sequence is 16 residues long. Trimming cost V 7 bases and J 1 base; bases outside gene matches: 13. The CDR3 DNA is TGTGCCAGCACCCAACCAGCAGTCGGGGGGTCCTACGAGCAGTACTTC. Translating gives CASTQPAVGGSYEQYF.

The chain links TRBV28 to TRBJ1-5, with D possibly TRBD1 on 6 matching bases. The CDR3 has 16 amino acids. Trimming left V 5 bases short and J 5 bases short, with 19 bases between. Germline V gene lookup returns CDR1 MDHEN and CDR2 SYDVKM. CDR3 nucleotides: TGTGCCAGCAGTCCCCCACCTGAGACAGGTTATCAGCCCCAGCATTTT. Its protein product is CASSPPPETGYQPQHF.

The V gene is TRBV7-8, the J gene TRBJ2-1, with D possibly being TRBD1 (5 bases). CDR1 and CDR2 from the germline V gene are SGHVS and FQNEAQ. V was clipped by 3 bases and J by 9 bases, with 9 bases between them. The CDR3 contains 12 residues. CDR3 sequence: CASSFGRGEQFF. As DNA, the CDR3 is TGTGCCAGCAGCTTTGGTAGGGGTGAGCAGTTCTTC. Variable domain in full (rest from reference TRBV7-8 and TRBJ2-1): GAGVSQSPRYKVAKRGQDVALRCDPISGHVSLFWYQQALGQGPEFLTYFQNEAQLDKSGLPSDRFFAERPEGSVSTLKIQRTQQEDSAVYLCASSFGRGEQFFGPGTRLTVL.

This chain connects TRBV4-2 to TRBJ1-1; 7 bases fit TRBD1. The CDR3 spans 15 residues. Trimming took 1 base from V and 0 from J; bases not matched to a gene: 2. The V gene's germline CDR1 is LGHNA and CDR2 YNFKEQ. The chain's CDR3 is CASSQGQGMNTEAFF. CDR3 coding DNA: TGTGCCAGCAGCCAAGGACAGGGCATGAACACTGAAGCTTTCTTT.

The gene calls are TRBV2 and TRBJ2-5; tentatively, D is TRBD2 (7 bases). The V gene's germline CDR1 is SNHLY and CDR2 FYNNEI. This CDR3 comprises 14 residues. The V end lost 2 bases, the J end lost 4 bases, and 11 bases lay between the germline ends. The CDR3 nucleotides are TGTGCCAGCAGTGAAATAGGGGGGGGAGAGACCCAGTACTTC. This translates into CASSEIGGGETQYF.

This chain connects TRBV7-2 to TRBJ2-2; 12 bases line up with TRBD2. Per the germline V gene, CDR1 is SGHTA and CDR2 is FQGNSA. This CDR3 region has 17 residues. After removal of 6 bases from V and 1 base from J, the junction contained 6 bases not matched to a gene. CDR3 nucleotide sequence: TGTGCCAGCAGGCGGACTAGCGGGACCGGGAACACCGGGGAGCTGTTTTTT. Residues: CASRRTSGTGNTGELFF.

V and J are TRBV19 and TRBJ2-7; perhaps TRBD2 as D (7 bases). This CDR3 is built from 16 residues. From germline, CDR1 is LNHDA and CDR2 SQIVND (reference sequence). V was clipped by 0 bases and J by 2 bases, with 14 bases between them. The CDR3 coding sequence is TGTGCCAGTAGTATAGAGGGGGGGGCGTCTACCTACGAGCAGTACTTC. As protein: CASSIEGGASTYEQYF.

This chain uses TRBV4-3 with TRBJ1-2; D remains ambiguous. Trimming cost V 0 bases and J 7 bases, with 9 bases left between them. Germline CDR1 reads LGHNA; CDR2 reads YSLEER. The CDR3 is made up of 13 amino acids. The CDR3 spells CASSQDRYGGYTF. CDR3 in DNA: TGCGCCAGCAGCCAAGACCGGTACGGTGGCTACACCTTC.

The chain uses TRBV5-5 and TRBJ1-5; D ambiguous. Germline CDR1 is SGHKS and CDR2 is YYEKEE (reference sequence). This CDR3 contains 15 residues. V was clipped by 1 base and J by 5 bases, with 13 bases between them. For the CDR3, the DNA is TGTGCCAGCAGCTTGTTCTCGGGCGTCGATCAGCCCCAGCATTTT. Protein: CASSLFSGVDQPQHF.

This chain links TRBV5-1 with TRBJ2-2, with D unclear. V was shortened by 4 bases and J by 3 bases, with 13 bases between the two germline ends. Germline loops: CDR1 SGHRS, CDR2 YFSETQ. The CDR3 runs to 15 residues. CDR3 in DNA: TGCGCCAGCAGCCTGCATGACCGCGACACCGGGGAGCTGTTTTTT. Translated, it gives CASSLHDRDTGELFF.

V and J are TRBV28 and TRBJ2-7; perhaps TRBD1 as D (6 bases). CDR3 length: 12 residues. Per the germline V gene, CDR1 is MDHEN and CDR2 is SYDVKM. The germline V and J ends were trimmed by 5 bases and 6 bases, with 11 bases remaining between them. CDR3 in DNA: TGTGCCAGCAGTCCTACAGGGTTCGAGCAGTACTTC. Protein: CASSPTGFEQYF.

V usage is TRBV30 and J usage is TRBJ2-3, with TRBD2 matching 7 bases. With V trimmed by 4 bases and J by 3 bases, 1 base remained unmatched. Germline CDR1 reads GTSNPN; CDR2 reads SVGIG (reference sequence). The CDR3 sequence is 12 residues long. The CDR3, as DNA: TGTGCCTGGACGGGGGGAACAGATACGCAGTATTTT. It specifies CAWTGGTDTQYF. Together with reference TRBV30 and TRBJ2-3, the CDR3 gives the full variable domain: SQTIHQWPATLVQPVGSPLSLECTVEGTSNPNLYWYRQAAGRGLQLLFYSVGIGQISSEVPQNLSASRPQDRQFILSSKKLLLSDSGFYLCAWTGGTDTQYFGPGTRLTVL.

For this clone: This specimen includes other DNA sequences encoding the same CDR3. V gene TRBV2 combines with J gene TRBJ2-3, with 11 nucleotides matching TRBD2. The germline V gene has CDR1 SNHLY and CDR2 FYNNEI. V was pared by 6 bases and J by 0 bases, with 8 bases of the junction left unmatched. This CDR3 has 17 residues. The CDR3 nucleotides are TGTGCCAGCAGGGCCCAACTAGCGGGAGTAAGCACAGATACGCAGTATTTT. Encoded protein: CASRAQLAGVSTDTQYF.

The count of this clone is one. V gene TRBV27 combines with J gene TRBJ2-1; TRBD2 agrees at 7 bases. The V gene's germline CDR1 is MNHEY and CDR2 SMNVEV (reference sequence). CDR3 length equals 14 residues. Unmatched junction bases numbered 3, after V lost 7 bases and J lost 0 bases. The DNA of the CDR3 is TGTGCCAGCACCCGCGGGAGCTCCTACAATGAGCAGTTCTTC. It codes for CASTRGSSYNEQFF.

The CDR3 nucleotides read TGTGCCAGCAGCTTTCGGTCCGCAAGTGGAAACACCATATATTTT. Translation gives CASSFRSASGNTIYF. This chain connects TRBV5-8 to TRBJ1-3; D remains unclear. Germline CDR1 reads SGHTS; CDR2 reads YDEGEE. Trimming took off 2 bases at V and 3 bases at J, with 12 bases between the two ends. The CDR3 totals 15 residues.

This clone was counted a few times. The gene calls are TRBV7-9 and TRBJ1-1, with TRBD1 matching over 9 bases. Germline lookup yields CDR1 SEHNR and CDR2 FQNEAQ (reference sequence). This CDR3 has 15 residues. V lost 4 bases, J lost 1 base, and 4 bases stayed unmatched. This CDR3 is CASSSRTGANTEAFF. CDR3 sequence (DNA): TGTGCCAGCAGCTCCCGGACAGGGGCGAACACTGAAGCTTTCTTT.

This chain joins TRBV7-2 and TRBJ2-7, with D hard to call. The CDR3 spans 15 residues. V lost 1 base and J lost 2, with 12 bases in between. Germline loops: CDR1 SGHTA, CDR2 FQGNSA. CDR3 DNA sequence: TGTGCCAGCAGCTTAGGCCCGGTTAGTACCTACGAGCAGTACTTC. It translates to CASSLGPVSTYEQYF.